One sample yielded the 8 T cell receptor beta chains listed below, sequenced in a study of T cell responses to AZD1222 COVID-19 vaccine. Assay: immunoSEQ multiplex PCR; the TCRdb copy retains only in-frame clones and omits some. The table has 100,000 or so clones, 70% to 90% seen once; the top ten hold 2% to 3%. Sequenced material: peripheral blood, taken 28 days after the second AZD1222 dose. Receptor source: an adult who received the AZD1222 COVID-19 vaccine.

The CDR3 protein is CASSPGRDMNTEAFF. Written as DNA, the CDR3 is TGTGCCAGCAGCCCGGGACGCGACATGAACACTGAAGCTTTCTTT. V usage is TRBV28 and J usage is TRBJ1-1; D is possibly TRBD1 (5 bases). Germline V gene sequence: CDR1 MDHEN, CDR2 SYDVKM. V was clipped by 6 bases and J by 0 bases, with 14 bases between them. CDR3 length: 15 amino acids. The variable domain in full, with the rest retrieved from reference TRBV28 and TRBJ1-1, is DVKVTQSSRYLVKRTGEKVFLECVQDMDHENMFWYRQDPGLGLRLIYFSYDVKMKEKGDIPEGYSVSREKKERFSLILESASTNQTSMYLCASSPGRDMNTEAFFGQGTRLTVV.

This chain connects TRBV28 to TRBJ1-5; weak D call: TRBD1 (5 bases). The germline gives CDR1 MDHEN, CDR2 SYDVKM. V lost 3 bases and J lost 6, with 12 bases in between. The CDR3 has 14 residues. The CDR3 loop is CASSFSQGGQPQHF. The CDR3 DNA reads TGTGCCAGCAGTTTTAGCCAGGGTGGTCAGCCCCAGCATTTT. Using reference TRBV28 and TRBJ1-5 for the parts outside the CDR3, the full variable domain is DVKVTQSSRYLVKRTGEKVFLECVQDMDHENMFWYRQDPGLGLRLIYFSYDVKMKEKGDIPEGYSVSREKKERFSLILESASTNQTSMYLCASSFSQGGQPQHFGDGTRLSIL.

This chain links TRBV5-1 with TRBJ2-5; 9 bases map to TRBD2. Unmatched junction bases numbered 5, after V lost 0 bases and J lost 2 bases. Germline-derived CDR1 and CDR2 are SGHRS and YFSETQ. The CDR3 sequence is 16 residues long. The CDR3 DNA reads TGCGCCAGCAGCTTGGAGCGCGGGAGGGGGCAAGAGACCCAGTACTTC. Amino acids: CASSLERGRGQETQYF.

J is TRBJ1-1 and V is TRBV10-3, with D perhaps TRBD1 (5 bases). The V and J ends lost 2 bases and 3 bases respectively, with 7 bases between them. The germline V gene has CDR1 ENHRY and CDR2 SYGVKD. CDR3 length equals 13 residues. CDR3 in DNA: TGTGCCATCAGTGAGGACAGATACACTGAAGCTTTCTTT. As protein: CAISEDRYTEAFF.

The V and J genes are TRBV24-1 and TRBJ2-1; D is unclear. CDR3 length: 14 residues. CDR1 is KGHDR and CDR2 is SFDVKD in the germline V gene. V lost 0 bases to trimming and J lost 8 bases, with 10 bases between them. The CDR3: CATSDLETLDEQFF. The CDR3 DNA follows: TGTGCCACCAGTGATTTGGAGACCCTCGATGAGCAGTTCTTC.

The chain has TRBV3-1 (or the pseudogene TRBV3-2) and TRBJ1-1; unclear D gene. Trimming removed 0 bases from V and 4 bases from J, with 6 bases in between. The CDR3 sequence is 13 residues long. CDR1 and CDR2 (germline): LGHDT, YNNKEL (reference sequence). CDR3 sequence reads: CASSQEMGTEAFF. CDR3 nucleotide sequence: TGTGCCAGCAGCCAAGAGATGGGCACTGAAGCTTTCTTT.

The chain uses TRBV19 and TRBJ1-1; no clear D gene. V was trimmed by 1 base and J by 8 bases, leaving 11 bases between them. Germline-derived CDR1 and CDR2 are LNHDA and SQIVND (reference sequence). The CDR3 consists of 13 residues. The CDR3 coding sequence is TGTGCCAGTAGTATAGTTGAGAATCCCGAAGCTTTCTTT. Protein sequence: CASSIVENPEAFF.

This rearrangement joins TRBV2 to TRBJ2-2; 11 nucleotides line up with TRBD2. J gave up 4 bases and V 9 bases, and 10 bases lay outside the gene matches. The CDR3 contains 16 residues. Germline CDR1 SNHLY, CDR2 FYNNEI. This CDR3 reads CASVDRTSGPTGELFF. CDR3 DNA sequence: TGTGCCAGTGTGGATAGGACTAGCGGGCCCACCGGGGAGCTGTTTTTT.